Listed below are T cell receptor beta chains from one sample, sequenced in a study of blood T cell repertoires in COVID-19. The repertoire was sequenced with immunoSEQ multiplex PCR; TCRdb's copy has only in-frame clones and lacks some. The profile shows around 150,000 clones, 65% to 85% of them singletons. Specimen: peripheral blood. The receptors come from a woman in her sixties or seventies with acute or convalescent COVID-19. The CDR3 runs from the conserved cysteine through the conserved F or W. Each record gives: J gene, V gene, clone size, D gene, CDR3 DNA, CDR3 protein. D genes are given only for firm matches. Expanded clones are given a class, and other clones once, few, many or no size at all.

>TRBJ2-1|TRBV12-3/TRBV12-4|NA|NA
TGTGCCAGCAGTTCCGGGAGTCTCAATGAGCAGTTCTTC
CASSSGSLNEQFF
>TRBJ1-4|TRBV6-5|NA|NA
TGTGCCGGAAAGACAGGCTTTCTGACTAATGAAAAACTGTTTTTT
CAGKTGFLTNEKLFF
>TRBJ2-7|TRBV6-6|NA|TRBD1
TGTGCCAGCAGTTGGGACAGGGGTTCCGAGCAGTACTTC
CASSWDRGSEQYF
>TRBJ1-5|TRBV6-6|NA|NA
TGTGCCAGCAGTTACTCGGGCTCGCATCAGCCCCAGCATTTT
CASSYSGSHQPQHF
>TRBJ2-7|TRBV21-1|NA|NA
TGTGCCAGCAGCAAAGGGATAAGGACTAGCGGGAGGGCATGCGAGCAGTACTTC
CASSKGIRTSGRACEQYF
>TRBJ2-7|TRBV4-2|NA|NA
TGTGCCAGCAGCCAAGCTATACTAGGGGGCGAGCAGTACTTC
CASSQAILGGEQYF
>TRBJ2-7|TRBV18|NA|TRBD2
TGTGCCAGCTCACCATCAAGCGGGAGTTACGAGCAGTACTTC
CASSPSSGSYEQYF
>TRBJ1-1|TRBV6-2/TRBV6-3|NA|TRBD1
TGTGCCAGCAGTTTGGGACAGGGTTTTGTCACTGAAGCTTTCTTT
CASSLGQGFVTEAFF
>TRBJ2-2|TRBV6-2/TRBV6-3|NA|TRBD2
TGTGCCAGCAGTCCGAGACTATTAGCGGGAGAAAGGACCGGGGAGCTGTTTTTT
CASSPRLLAGERTGELFF
>TRBJ2-7|TRBV28|NA|NA
TGTGCCAGCAGGAGGTCGGAGTACGAGCAGTACTTC
CASRRSEYEQYF
>TRBJ1-1|TRBV7-9|NA|TRBD1
TGTGCCAGCAGCCCCGACGCGACAGGGAGGATTGCTTTCTTT
CASSPDATGRIAFF
>TRBJ1-1|TRBV6-5|NA|NA
TGTGCCAGCAGCCGGAGACGCATCTTGAACACTGAAGCTTTCTTT
CASSRRRILNTEAFF
>TRBJ2-7|TRBV7-6|NA|NA
TGTGCCAGCAGTTCCGGGACAAACTCCTACGAGCAGTACTTC
CASSSGTNSYEQYF
>TRBJ1-6|TRBV6-4|few|NA
TGTGCCAGCAGTGACACGCTAGGGGCTAATTCACCCCTCCACTTT
CASSDTLGANSPLHF
>TRBJ2-5|TRBV2|once|NA
TGTGCCAGCAGTGAGTCAGTCCAAGAGACCCAGTACTTC
CASSESVQETQYF
>TRBJ2-7|TRBV24-1|NA|TRBD1
TGTGCCACCAGTGATACAGGGGGCGAGCAGTACTTC
CATSDTGGEQYF
>TRBJ1-2|TRBV28|NA|NA
TGTGCCAGCAGTCCCATCCTGGGACTGATAAACGGCTACACCTTC
CASSPILGLINGYTF
>TRBJ1-2|TRBV30|NA|NA
TGTGCCTGGGGAGGGACTGACAAATCGACCATCGCCCCTCGCTATGGCTACACCTTC
CAWGGTDKSTIAPRYGYTF
>TRBJ2-7|TRBV12-2|NA|NA
TGTGCAAGTCGCTTAGCGGCGGCGACAGGGGACTACGAGCAGTACTTC
CASRLAAATGDYEQYF
>TRBJ1-1|TRBV6-5|NA|TRBD1
TGTGCCAGCAGAAGTGAAGGGGACAGGTCCAATGAAGCTTTCTTT
CASRSEGDRSNEAFF
>TRBJ2-5|TRBV9|few|NA
TGTGCCAGCAGCGTAGAGATAGCGGAGACCCAGTACTTC
CASSVEIAETQYF
>TRBJ2-1|TRBV3-1/TRBV3-2|NA|TRBD2
TGTGCCAGCAGCCTCCTACCCTCCGCGCGGGGGGTGTACCACAATGAGCAGTTCTTC
CASSLLPSARGVYHNEQFF
>TRBJ1-5|TRBV5-1|NA|TRBD1
TGCGCCAGCAGCCGAGACAGGGGCGGCCAGCCCCAGCATTTT
CASSRDRGGQPQHF
>TRBJ1-1|TRBV4-1|NA|TRBD1
TGCGCCAGCAGCCCGACAGGGGGCGAATTGGGCAACACTGAAGCTTTCTTT
CASSPTGGELGNTEAFF
>TRBJ2-1|TRBV30|few|NA
TGTGCCTGTTCGGGAGTAAGCGAGCAGTTCTTC
CACSGVSEQFF
>TRBJ1-1|TRBV7-9|once|NA
TGTGCCAGCAGCTTGGACCAGGGCTACGGTGCTTTCTTT
CASSLDQGYGAFF
>TRBJ1-1|TRBV24-1|NA|NA
TGTGCCACCAGTGCCCCGGGCAGGGTCACTGAAGCTTTCTTT
CATSAPGRVTEAFF
>TRBJ1-2|TRBV5-1|NA|NA
TGCGCCAGCAGCACCCCGACACTCACCTATGGCTACACCTTC
CASSTPTLTYGYTF
>TRBJ1-2|TRBV12-3/TRBV12-4|few|TRBD1
TGTGCCAGCAGTTTCGGACAGGGAATTGGCTACACCTTC
CASSFGQGIGYTF
>TRBJ1-1|TRBV19|NA|NA
TGTGCCAGTAGTATCCCTCAGGTGGGGGCTAGACTTATCTTT
CASSIPQVGARLIF
>TRBJ2-7|TRBV11-3|NA|TRBD2
TGTGCCAGCAGCGTAGCGGGAGGGCCTCGCAGCGAGCAGTACTTC
CASSVAGGPRSEQYF
>TRBJ2-7|TRBV7-8|NA|NA
TGTGCCAGCACCCCTCGAGCGTCGCCCCAATACGAGCAGTACTTC
CASTPRASPQYEQYF
>TRBJ2-7|TRBV11-2|NA|NA
TGTGCCAGCAGCTTAGATGGAATGCAGGGTATCTACGAGCAGTACTTC
CASSLDGMQGIYEQYF
>TRBJ1-1|TRBV28|NA|NA
TGTGCCAGCGTTCTATCGCTGAGCACTGAAGCTTTCTTT
CASVLSLSTEAFF
>TRBJ2-5|TRBV9|NA|NA
TGTGCCAGCAGCGTAGAGGGCAGGGTGGGAGAGACCCAGTACTTC
CASSVEGRVGETQYF
>TRBJ1-3|TRBV30|NA|NA
TGTGCCTGGAGTGTACCCAGGGCTGGAAACACCATATATTTT
CAWSVPRAGNTIYF
>TRBJ1-2|TRBV28|NA|NA
TGTGCCAGCATTTCACTCACCAGGGATACGGGCTACACCTTC
CASISLTRDTGYTF
>TRBJ1-5|TRBV10-3|NA|TRBD1
TGTGCCATCAGTGACACAGGGGGGGATCAGCCCCAGCATTTT
CAISDTGGDQPQHF
>TRBJ1-2|TRBV7-9|NA|TRBD1
TGTGCCAGCACCCCGGACAGGTACAGTGGCTACACCTTC
CASTPDRYSGYTF
>TRBJ1-5|TRBV27|NA|NA
TGTGCCAGCAGTTTATTCGGGGGAGGGGGTCAGCCCCAGCATTTT
CASSLFGGGGQPQHF
>TRBJ1-1|TRBV28|NA|TRBD1
TGTGCCAGCAGTTTGGGACAGTTGGGCTTTGAGGCTTTCTTT
CASSLGQLGFEAFF
>TRBJ1-4|TRBV5-6|few|TRBD1
TGTGCCAGCAGAAACCGGGGGACAGGGTTCGAAAAACTGTTTTTT
CASRNRGTGFEKLFF
>TRBJ1-1|TRBV12-5|NA|NA
TGTGCTAGTGGTCGCGGGATGAACACTGAAGCTTTCTTT
CASGRGMNTEAFF
>TRBJ2-1|TRBV6-5|NA|NA
TGTGCCAGCAGTCTCGAGGGACGGGGGTACAATGAGCAGTTCTTC
CASSLEGRGYNEQFF
>TRBJ2-1|TRBV18|NA|TRBD2
TGTGCCAGCTCACCCCTAGGTGCGGGAGTAAATGAGCAGTTCTTC
CASSPLGAGVNEQFF
>TRBJ2-3|TRBV19|NA|NA
TGTGCCAGTAGTATGGGGCCAGGGGGGACAGATACGCAGTATTTT
CASSMGPGGTDTQYF
>TRBJ2-7|TRBV29-1|NA|TRBD2
TGCAGCGTTACTACCGGGAGGGCCTTTGCCTACGAGCAGTACTTC
CSVTTGRAFAYEQYF
>TRBJ1-5|TRBV28|NA|NA
TGTGCCAGCAGTTTAGGTGTTCGGCAGCCCCAGCATTTT
CASSLGVRQPQHF
>TRBJ2-3|TRBV11-2|NA|TRBD2
TGTGCCAGCAGCTACCCGACTAGCGGGAGTATGCGTAGAGATACGCAGTATTTT
CASSYPTSGSMRRDTQYF
>TRBJ2-3|TRBV30|NA|TRBD2
TGTGCCTGGACTGGACTAGCGGGAGTTACGGATACGCAGTATTTT
CAWTGLAGVTDTQYF
>TRBJ2-6|TRBV2|NA|NA
TGTGCCAGCAGAGAAACAGGGTTCCTTATCTCTGGGGCCAACGTCCTGACTTTC
CASRETGFLISGANVLTF
>TRBJ2-7|TRBV15|NA|TRBD2
TGTGCCACCAGCAGAGGAGGACTAGCGGATTACGAGCAGTACTTC
CATSRGGLADYEQYF
>TRBJ2-7|TRBV10-3|few|TRBD2
TGTGCCATCAGTGACCTGACTAGCGGGAGTTACGAGCAGTACTTC
CAISDLTSGSYEQYF
>TRBJ1-6|TRBV4-3|NA|NA
TGCGCCAGCAGCCAAGATACGTTACTTTCCAATTCACCCCTCCACTTT
CASSQDTLLSNSPLHF
>TRBJ2-6|TRBV4-1|NA|NA
TGCGCCAGCAGGTCGACAGCTGGGGCCAACGTCCTGACTTTC
CASRSTAGANVLTF
>TRBJ2-1|TRBV7-3|NA|NA
TGTGCCAGCAGCTTAAGTGGGGCGGCACGCAATGAGCAGTTCTTC
CASSLSGAARNEQFF
>TRBJ2-4|TRBV28|NA|NA
TGTGCCAGCAGTTTGGCAACAGGGTTGGGCATTCAGTACTTC
CASSLATGLGIQYF
>TRBJ1-2|TRBV6-1|NA|NA
TGTGCCAGCAGTTTAGCACTTGCCTATGGCTACACCTTC
CASSLALAYGYTF
>TRBJ2-2|TRBV28|NA|NA
TGTGCCAGCAGTTTAAGGAGTGCGAACACCGGGGAGCTGTTTTTT
CASSLRSANTGELFF
>TRBJ2-7|TRBV4-1|NA|NA
TGCGCCAGCAGCCAAGCTTACGTAGCGAAGAGCTCCTACGAGCAGTACTTC
CASSQAYVAKSSYEQYF